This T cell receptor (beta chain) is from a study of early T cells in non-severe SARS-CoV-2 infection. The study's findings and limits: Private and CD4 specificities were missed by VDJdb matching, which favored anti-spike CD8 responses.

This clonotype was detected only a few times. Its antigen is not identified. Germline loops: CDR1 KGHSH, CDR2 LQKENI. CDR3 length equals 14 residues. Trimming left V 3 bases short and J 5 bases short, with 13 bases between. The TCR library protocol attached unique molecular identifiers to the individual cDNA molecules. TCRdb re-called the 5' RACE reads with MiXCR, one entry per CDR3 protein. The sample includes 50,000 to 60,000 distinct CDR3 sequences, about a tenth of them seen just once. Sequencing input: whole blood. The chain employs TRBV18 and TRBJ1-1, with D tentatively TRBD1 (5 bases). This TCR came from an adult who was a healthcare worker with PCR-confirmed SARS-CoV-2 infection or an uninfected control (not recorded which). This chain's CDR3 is CASSPLGEGTEAFF. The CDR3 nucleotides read TGTGCCAGCTCACCCCTCGGGGAGGGGACTGAAGCTTTCTTT.